The T cell receptor (beta chain) described here comes from a study of a mutant IDH1 vaccine in newly diagnosed glioma (dated by TCRdb to 2020 to 2022). Turning to the overall study: Vaccination was initiated 4-6 weeks after radiotherapy alone, or concurrently with temozolomide cycles in the chemotherapy-containing groups. The roughly 33 treated patients were roughly 62% male and around 40% female, with a mean age of roughly 40 years. Before enrollment, patients had received standard therapy of radiotherapy alone, temozolomide alone, or radiochemotherapy with temozolomide; most received the combination. The week-35 safety follow-up was designated visit V12, and the week-47 end of study was designated visit V13. Peripheral blood was drawn at six visits: V03 (baseline), V05, V07, V10, V12 and V13. Longitudinal TCRB deep sequencing was performed for about two dozen treated patients wherever samples were available for exploratory analyses. The paper as a whole reports these results and caveats: The authors stated that sample limitations prevented analyses of patient blood samples from being reproduced. Availability determined which PBMC samples were chosen for TCRB deep sequencing. Pseudoprogression seemed to be unrelated to changes in the top peripheral T cell clonotypes found by TCRB sequencing. Across multiple MHC alleles, vaccine-induced immune responses were seen in approximately 93% of patients.

According to the germline V gene, CDR1 reads SGDLS and CDR2 reads YYNGEE. The CDR3 runs 16 residues from the cysteine to the phenylalanine. Solely the CDR3 DNA is kept, with 48 bases framed from the first base. Relative to germline, V is missing 4 bases and J is missing 7 bases, with 7 bases of the junction outside any gene match. The receptor library was made with the immunoSEQ multiplex PCR assay. The hsTCRB Kit was used according to the manufacturer's protocol to amplify rearranged TCR beta chain sequences. TCRB libraries were sequenced on an Illumina MiSeq. In the paper's pipeline: Demultiplexing, trimming and gene mapping were performed with the kit vendor's proprietary platform. Not all clones reach the TCRdb copy of this immuneACCESS table, which keeps in-frame sequences only. Checked studies attribute under half of the gap to unresolved V genes and leave the rest unexplained. V and J calls and clone size are as listed in that table; D and trimming were resolved from the DNA. The sample table lists roughly 38,000 clones, more than 80% of them with a count of one. The ten most abundant clones make up approximately 1.5% of the sample.

Concerning this clone: Its antigen has not been determined. No base-level quality is on record; no much larger clone is a single base apart.

According to the study, the label for this sample's time point signals: week 35, safety follow-up. Each vaccine dose was 300 ug of a 20-mer mutant IDH1 peptide in Montanide, given subcutaneously with topical imiquimod. Eight vaccinations were administered to patients in weeks 1, 3, 5, 7, 11, 15, 19 and 23, corresponding to visits V03 through V10. All donors had newly diagnosed IDH1-mutant astrocytomas of WHO grade 3 or 4 that showed loss of nuclear ATRX. The samples were drawn from NOA16, a multicentre, single-arm, open-label phase I trial in Germany that tested a mutant IDH1 peptide vaccine in humans for the first time. Genomic DNA for TCRB sequencing was extracted from EDTA blood using the DNeasy Blood and Tissue Kit.

The receptor comes from a man in his forties with glioma. The V and J segments used are TRBV9 and TRBJ2-2; TRBD2 aligns with 13 central bases. The source was PBMCs, collected from a glioma patient whose treatment included an IDH1 peptide vaccine. The CDR3 protein sequence reads: CASSTGTSGNVGELFF. In nucleotides, the sequence is TGTGCCAGCAGCACGGGGACTAGCGGGAACGTCGGGGAGCTGTTTTTT. Full variable domain (CDR3 extended with the reference TRBV9 and TRBJ2-2 proteins): DSGVTQTPKHLITATGQRVTLRCSPRSGDLSVYWYQQSLDQGLQFLIQYYNGEERAKGNILERFSAQQFPDLHSELNLSSLELGDSALYFCASSTGTSGNVGELFFGEGSRLTVL.